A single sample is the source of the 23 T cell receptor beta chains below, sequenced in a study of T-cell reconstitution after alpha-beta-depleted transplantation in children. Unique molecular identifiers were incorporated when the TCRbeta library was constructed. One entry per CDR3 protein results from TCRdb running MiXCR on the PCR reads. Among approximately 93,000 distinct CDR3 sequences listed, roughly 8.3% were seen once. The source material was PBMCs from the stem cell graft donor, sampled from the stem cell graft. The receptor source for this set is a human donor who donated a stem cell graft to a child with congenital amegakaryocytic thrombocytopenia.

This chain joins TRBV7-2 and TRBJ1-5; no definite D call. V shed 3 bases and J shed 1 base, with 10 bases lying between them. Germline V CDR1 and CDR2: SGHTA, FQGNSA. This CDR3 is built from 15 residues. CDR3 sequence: CASSFSAGSNQPQHF. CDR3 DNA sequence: TGTGCCAGCAGCTTCTCGGCGGGGAGCAATCAGCCCCAGCATTTT. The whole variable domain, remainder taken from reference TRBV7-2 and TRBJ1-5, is GAGVSQSPSNKVTEKGKDVELRCDPISGHTALYWYRQSLGQGLEFLIYFQGNSAPDKSGLPSDRFSAERTGGSVSTLTIQRTQQEDSAVYLCASSFSAGSNQPQHFGDGTRLSIL.

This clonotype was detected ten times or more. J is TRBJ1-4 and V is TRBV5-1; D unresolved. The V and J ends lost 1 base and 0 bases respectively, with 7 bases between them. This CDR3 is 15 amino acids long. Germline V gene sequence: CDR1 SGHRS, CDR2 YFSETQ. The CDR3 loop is CASSLTDATNEKLFF. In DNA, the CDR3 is TGCGCCAGCAGCTTGACAGATGCAACTAATGAAAAACTGTTTTTT. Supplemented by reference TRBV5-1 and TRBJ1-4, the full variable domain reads KAGVTQTPRYLIKTRGQQVTLSCSPISGHRSVSWYQQTPGQGLQFLFEYFSETQRNKGNFPGRFSGRQFSNSRSEMNVSTLELGDSALYLCASSLTDATNEKLFFGSGTQLSVL.

The CDR3 nucleotides are TGTGCCAGCTCACGACCGGGACTAGCGGGGGACAATGAGCAGTTCTTC. Protein: CASSRPGLAGDNEQFF. This chain uses TRBV18 with TRBJ2-1; 14 bases are shared with TRBD2. Germline loops: CDR1 KGHSH, CDR2 LQKENI. With V trimmed by 4 bases and J by 5 bases, 4 bases remained unmatched. The CDR3 is 16 residues long.

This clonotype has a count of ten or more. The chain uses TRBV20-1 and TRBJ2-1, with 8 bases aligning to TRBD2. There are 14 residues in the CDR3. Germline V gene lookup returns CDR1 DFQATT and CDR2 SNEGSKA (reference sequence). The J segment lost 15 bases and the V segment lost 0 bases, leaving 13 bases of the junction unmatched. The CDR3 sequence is CSARDGGGPFGWFF. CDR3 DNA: TGCAGTGCTAGAGATGGCGGGGGGCCCTTTGGGTGGTTCTTC.

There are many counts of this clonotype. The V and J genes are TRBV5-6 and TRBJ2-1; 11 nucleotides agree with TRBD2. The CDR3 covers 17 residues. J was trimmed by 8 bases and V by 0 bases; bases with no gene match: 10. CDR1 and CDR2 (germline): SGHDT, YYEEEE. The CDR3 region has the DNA TGTGCCAGCAGCTTGGCCGTAACTAGCGGGAGCTTAGATGAGCAGTTCTTC. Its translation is CASSLAVTSGSLDEQFF.

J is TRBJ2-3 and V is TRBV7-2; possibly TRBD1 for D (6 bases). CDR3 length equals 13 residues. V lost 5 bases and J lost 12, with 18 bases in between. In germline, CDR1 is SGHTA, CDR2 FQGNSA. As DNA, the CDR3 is TGTGCCAGCAGCCCATTGACAGGTGGGGGACAGTATTTT. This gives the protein CASSPLTGGGQYF.

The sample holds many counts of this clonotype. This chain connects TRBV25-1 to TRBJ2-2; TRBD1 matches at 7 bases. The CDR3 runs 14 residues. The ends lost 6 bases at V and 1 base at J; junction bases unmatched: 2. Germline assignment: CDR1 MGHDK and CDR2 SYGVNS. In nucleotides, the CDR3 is TGTGCCAGCAGCGGGACAGAGAACACCGGGGAGCTGTTTTTT. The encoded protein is CASSGTENTGELFF.

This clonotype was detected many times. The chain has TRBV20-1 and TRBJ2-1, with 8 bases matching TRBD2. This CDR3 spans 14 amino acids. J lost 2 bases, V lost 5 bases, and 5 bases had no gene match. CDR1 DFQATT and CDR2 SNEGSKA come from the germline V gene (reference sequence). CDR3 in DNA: TGCAGTGCTCCGGTCGGGGGGGCCTACAATGAGCAGTTCTTC. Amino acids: CSAPVGGAYNEQFF.

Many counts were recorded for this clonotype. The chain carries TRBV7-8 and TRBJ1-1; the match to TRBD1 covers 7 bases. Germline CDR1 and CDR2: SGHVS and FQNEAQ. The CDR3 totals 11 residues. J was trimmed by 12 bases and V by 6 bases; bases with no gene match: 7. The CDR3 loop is CASSQDRVPFF. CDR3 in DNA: TGTGCCAGCAGTCAAGACAGGGTTCCTTTCTTT.

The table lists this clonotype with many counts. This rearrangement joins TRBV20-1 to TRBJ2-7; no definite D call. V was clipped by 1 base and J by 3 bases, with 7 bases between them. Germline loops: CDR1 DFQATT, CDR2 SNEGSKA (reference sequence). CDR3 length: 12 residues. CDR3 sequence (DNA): TGCAGTGCTAGAGGTGACGTCTACGAGCAGTACTTC. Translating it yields CSARGDVYEQYF.

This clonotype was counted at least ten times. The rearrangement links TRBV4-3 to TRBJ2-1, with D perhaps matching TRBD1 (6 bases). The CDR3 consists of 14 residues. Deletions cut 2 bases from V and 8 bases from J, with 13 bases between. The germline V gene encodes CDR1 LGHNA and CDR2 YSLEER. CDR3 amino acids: CASSQLTSGDEQFF. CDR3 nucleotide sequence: TGCGCCAGCAGCCAACTCACTTCAGGGGATGAGCAGTTCTTC.

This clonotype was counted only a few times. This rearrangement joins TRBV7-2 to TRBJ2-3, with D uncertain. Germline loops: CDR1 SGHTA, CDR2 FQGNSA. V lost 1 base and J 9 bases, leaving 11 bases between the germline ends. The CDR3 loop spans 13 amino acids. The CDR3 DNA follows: TGTGCCAGCAGCTTAGAGTACAAGGGAACGCAGTATTTT. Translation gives CASSLEYKGTQYF.

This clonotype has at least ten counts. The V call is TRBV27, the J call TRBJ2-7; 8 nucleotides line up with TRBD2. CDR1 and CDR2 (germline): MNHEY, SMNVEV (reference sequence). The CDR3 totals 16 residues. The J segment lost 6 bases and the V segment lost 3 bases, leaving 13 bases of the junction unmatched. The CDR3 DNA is TGTGCCAGCAGTTTTGGTAGCGGGATCCCCAGGTCCGAGCAGTACTTC. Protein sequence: CASSFGSGIPRSEQYF.

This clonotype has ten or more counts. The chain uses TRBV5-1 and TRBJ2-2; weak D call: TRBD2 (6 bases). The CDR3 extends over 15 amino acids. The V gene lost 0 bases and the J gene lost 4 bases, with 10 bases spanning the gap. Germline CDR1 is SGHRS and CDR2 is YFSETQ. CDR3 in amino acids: CASSLVSGRTGELFF. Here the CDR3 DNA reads TGCGCCAGCAGCTTGGTTAGCGGTCGCACCGGGGAGCTGTTTTTT.

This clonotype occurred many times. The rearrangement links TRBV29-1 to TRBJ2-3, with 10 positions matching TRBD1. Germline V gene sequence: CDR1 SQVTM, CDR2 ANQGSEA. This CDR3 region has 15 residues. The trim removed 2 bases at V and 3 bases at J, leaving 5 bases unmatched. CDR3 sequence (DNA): TGCAGCGTTGAAAAACCGGGACAGGGGACAGATACGCAGTATTTT. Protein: CSVEKPGQGTDTQYF.

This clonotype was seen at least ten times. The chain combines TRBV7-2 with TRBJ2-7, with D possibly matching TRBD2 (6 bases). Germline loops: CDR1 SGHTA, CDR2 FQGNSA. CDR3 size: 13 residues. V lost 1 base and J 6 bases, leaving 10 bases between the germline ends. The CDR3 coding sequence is TGTGCCAGCAGCTTAGGGACTAAGCGCGAGCAGTACTTC. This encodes CASSLGTKREQYF.

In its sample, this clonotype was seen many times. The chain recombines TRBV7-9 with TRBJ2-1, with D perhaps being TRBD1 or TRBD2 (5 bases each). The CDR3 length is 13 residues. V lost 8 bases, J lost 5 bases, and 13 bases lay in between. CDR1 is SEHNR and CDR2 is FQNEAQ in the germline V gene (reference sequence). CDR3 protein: CASLWGSDNEQFF. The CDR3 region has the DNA TGTGCCAGCCTTTGGGGGTCCGACAATGAGCAGTTCTTC.

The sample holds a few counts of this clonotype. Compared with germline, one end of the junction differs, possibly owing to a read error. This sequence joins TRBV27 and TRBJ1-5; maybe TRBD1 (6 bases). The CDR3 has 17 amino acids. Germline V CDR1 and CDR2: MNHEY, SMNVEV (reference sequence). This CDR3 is CASSFSDSKGVGQPQHF. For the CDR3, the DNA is TGTGCCAGCAGTTTCTCTGACTCTAAGGGAGTTGGACAGCCCCAGCATTTC.

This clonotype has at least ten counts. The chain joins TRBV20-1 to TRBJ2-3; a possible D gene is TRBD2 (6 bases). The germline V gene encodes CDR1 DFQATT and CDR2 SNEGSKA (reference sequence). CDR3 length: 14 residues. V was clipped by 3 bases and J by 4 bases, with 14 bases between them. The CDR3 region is CSASLVGGADTQYF. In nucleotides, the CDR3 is TGCAGTGCTAGTTTAGTGGGAGGAGCAGATACGCAGTATTTT.

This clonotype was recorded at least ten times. The CDR3 DNA is TGCAGCGTTGAAACCGGTCAGGGGTTGGCTGAAGCTTTCTTT. Translating it yields CSVETGQGLAEAFF. The chain is built from TRBV29-1 and TRBJ1-1; tentatively, D is TRBD1 (6 bases). V dropped 2 bases and J dropped 6 bases, with 16 bases sitting between them. From germline, CDR1 is SQVTM and CDR2 ANQGSEA. The CDR3 totals 14 residues. Full variable domain (rest looked up from reference TRBV29-1 and TRBJ1-1): SAVISQKPSRDICQRGTSLTIQCQVDSQVTMMFWYRQQPGQSLTLIATANQGSEATYESGFVIDKFPISRPNLTFSTLTVSNMSPEDSSIYLCSVETGQGLAEAFFGQGTRLTVV.

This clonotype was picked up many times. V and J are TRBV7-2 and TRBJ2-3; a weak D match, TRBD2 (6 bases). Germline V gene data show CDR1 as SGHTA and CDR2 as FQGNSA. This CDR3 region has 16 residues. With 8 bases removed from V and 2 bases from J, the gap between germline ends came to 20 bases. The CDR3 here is CASPLLGEVATDTQYF. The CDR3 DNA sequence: TGTGCCAGCCCCTTGCTGGGGGAGGTTGCCACAGATACGCAGTATTTT.

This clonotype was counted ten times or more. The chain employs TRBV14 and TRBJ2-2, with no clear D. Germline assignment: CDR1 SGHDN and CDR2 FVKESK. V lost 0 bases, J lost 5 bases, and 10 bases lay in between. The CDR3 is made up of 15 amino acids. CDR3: CASSQDRALTGELFF. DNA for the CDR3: TGTGCCAGCAGCCAAGATCGGGCACTTACCGGGGAGCTGTTTTTT.

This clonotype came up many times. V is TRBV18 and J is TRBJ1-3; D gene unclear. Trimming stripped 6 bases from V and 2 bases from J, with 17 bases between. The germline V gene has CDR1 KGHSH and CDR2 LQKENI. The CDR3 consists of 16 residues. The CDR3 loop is CASSRGPPVTGNTIYF. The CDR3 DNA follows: TGTGCCAGCTCCCGGGGTCCGCCTGTTACTGGAAACACCATATATTTT.